The 23 T cell receptor beta chains below all came from one sample that was sequenced in a study of T cell responses to AZD1222 COVID-19 vaccine. TCRdb's copy holds only in-frame clones and misses some; the assay was immunoSEQ multiplex PCR. The repertoire holds about 120,000 clones, with about 88% as singletons. The specimen comprised peripheral blood, sampled 28 days after the second AZD1222 dose. These receptors originate from an adult who received the AZD1222 COVID-19 vaccine.

The chain employs TRBV12-3 or TRBV12-4 and TRBJ1-5; D uncertain. Trimming cost V 5 bases and J 12 bases, with 14 bases left between them. CDR3 size: 12 residues. CDR3 in amino acids: CASSHLRRLQHF. The CDR3 bases are TGTGCCAGCAGTCACCTCAGGCGTCTCCAGCATTTT.

The chain carries TRBV28 and TRBJ1-3; D might be TRBD1 (6 bases). Trimming removed 5 bases at V and 0 bases at J, with 23 bases between. The CDR3 extends over 19 amino acids. CDR1 MDHEN and CDR2 SYDVKM come from the germline V gene. CDR3 amino acids: CASSTSSLTGKSSGNTIYF. The CDR3 DNA is TGTGCCAGCAGTACCTCCTCCCTGACAGGCAAGAGCTCTGGAAACACCATATATTTT. The entire variable domain, with the rest obtained from reference TRBV28 and TRBJ1-3, is as follows: DVKVTQSSRYLVKRTGEKVFLECVQDMDHENMFWYRQDPGLGLRLIYFSYDVKMKEKGDIPEGYSVSREKKERFSLILESASTNQTSMYLCASSTSSLTGKSSGNTIYFGEGSWLTVV.

The chain recombines TRBV5-4 with TRBJ2-5, with TRBD1 as a possible D gene (5 bases). The germline V and J ends were trimmed by 1 base and 2 bases, with 9 bases remaining between them. CDR1 is SGHNT and CDR2 is YYREEE in the germline V gene (reference sequence). The CDR3 loop spans 14 amino acids. The CDR3 protein is CASSLKGLQETQYF. The CDR3 nucleotides read TGTGCCAGCAGCTTGAAGGGGCTGCAAGAGACCCAGTACTTC.

This chain connects TRBV7-2 to TRBJ1-2, with D maybe TRBD1 (5 bases). This CDR3 has 13 residues. CDR1 SGHTA and CDR2 FQGNSA come from the germline V gene. Between the trimmed V and J ends, which lost 3 bases and 2 bases, there was a span of 7 bases. The CDR3 nucleotides read TGTGCCAGCAGCTTCGGGGGGAACTATGGCTACACCTTC. Protein sequence: CASSFGGNYGYTF.

This chain links TRBV9 with TRBJ2-3; TRBD2 matches at 11 bases. Trimming at V came to 0 bases and at J to 0 bases, leaving 6 bases not matched to a gene. The CDR3 totals 18 residues. Germline V CDR1 and CDR2: SGDLS, YYNGEE. CDR3 nucleotide sequence: TGTGCCAGCAGCGTAGCGGCTAGCGGGGGGCTAAGCACAGATACGCAGTATTTT. Its translation: CASSVAASGGLSTDTQYF.

The chain recombines TRBV4-2 with TRBJ2-1; 9 positions agree with TRBD2. The V and J ends lost 5 bases and 5 bases, in that order; junction bases with no gene match: 4. The CDR3 extends over 14 amino acids. Per the germline V gene, CDR1 is LGHNA and CDR2 is YNFKEQ. CDR3 loop: CASSVRGGNNEQFF. The CDR3 bases are TGTGCCAGCAGCGTGCGGGGGGGAAACAATGAGCAGTTCTTC.

In its sample, this clone was seen once. The genes are TRBV5-1 and TRBJ2-7, with 10 bases lining up with TRBD2. The V and J ends lost 0 bases and 5 bases, in that order; junction bases with no gene match: 8. This CDR3 region has 16 residues. The germline V gene has CDR1 SGHRS and CDR2 YFSETQ. In DNA form, the CDR3 reads TGCGCCAGCAGCTTGGTAATTAGCGGGGGGATGAACGAGCAGTACTTC. This translates into CASSLVISGGMNEQYF.

The V call is TRBV4-3, the J call TRBJ1-1; D is possibly TRBD1 (5 bases). Germline-derived CDR1 and CDR2 are LGHNA and YSLEER. The V end lost 2 bases, the J end lost 3 bases, and 19 bases lay between the germline ends. The CDR3 has 17 residues. The CDR3 DNA reads TGCGCCAGCAGCCAACTCAACCGGGCCCTGGGGGACACTGAAGCTTTCTTT. Translation gives CASSQLNRALGDTEAFF.

V and J are TRBV6-5 and TRBJ1-4; TRBD1 matches at 9 bases. This CDR3 has 13 amino acids. The J segment lost 8 bases and the V segment lost 10 bases, leaving 8 bases of the junction unmatched. The V gene's germline CDR1 is MNHEY and CDR2 SVGAGI. CDR3 sequence (DNA): TGTGCCACCTCCGGGACAGGGAACGAAAAACTGTTTTTT. Translating gives CATSGTGNEKLFF.

This chain links TRBV19 with TRBJ1-5; unclear D gene. Trimming stripped 3 bases from V and 0 bases from J, with 15 bases between. Germline V gives CDR1 LNHDA, CDR2 SQIVND (reference sequence). The CDR3 runs to 17 residues. The DNA for the CDR3 is TGTGCCAGTAGTATGGGCCGCAGAACAGCTAGCAATCAGCCCCAGCATTTT. Translation: CASSMGRRTASNQPQHF. Variable domain in full (rest from reference TRBV19 and TRBJ1-5): DGGITQSPKYLFRKEGQNVTLSCEQNLNHDAMYWYRQDPGQGLRLIYYSQIVNDFQKGDIAEGYSVSREKKESFPLTVTSAQKNPTAFYLCASSMGRRTASNQPQHFGDGTRLSIL.

V and J are TRBV7-6 and TRBJ1-1; D remains ambiguous. Germline V gene sequence: CDR1 SGHVS, CDR2 FNYEAQ. Trimming took off 5 bases at V and 0 bases at J, with 13 bases between the two ends. This CDR3 contains 15 residues. DNA for the CDR3: TGTGCCAGCAGCACCCCTGGGGTGTTGAACACTGAAGCTTTCTTT. Residues: CASSTPGVLNTEAFF.

The genes are TRBV28 and TRBJ1-1; D may be TRBD1 (6 bases). The CDR3 loop spans 15 amino acids. The germline V gene has CDR1 MDHEN and CDR2 SYDVKM. V lost 2 bases and J 11 bases, leaving 21 bases between the germline ends. CDR3 coding DNA: TGTGCCAGCAGTTTAGTTGGGGGGCGCATCGGGCGGGCTTTCTTT. Translating it yields CASSLVGGRIGRAFF.

J is TRBJ1-1 and V is TRBV4-3; D is unresolved. V shed 1 base and J shed 3 bases, with 12 bases lying between them. The CDR3 loop spans 15 amino acids. Germline V lookup: CDR1 LGHNA, CDR2 YSLEER. The CDR3 DNA reads as TGCGCCAGCAGCCAAGGGATCGGGGAAGACACTGAAGCTTTCTTT. Protein product: CASSQGIGEDTEAFF.

The gene calls are TRBV11-2 and TRBJ2-7, with D perhaps TRBD1 or TRBD2 (6 bases each). In germline, CDR1 is SGHAT, CDR2 FQNNGV. The CDR3 is 17 amino acids. Trimming pared 1 base from V and 4 bases from J, leaving 20 bases between. The CDR3 loop is CASSLGGAHPIPYEQYF. For the CDR3, the DNA is TGTGCCAGCAGCTTAGGGGGGGCACACCCGATACCATACGAGCAGTACTTC.

The chain employs TRBV18 and TRBJ1-3, with D tentatively TRBD1 (6 bases). Germline-derived CDR1 and CDR2 are KGHSH and LQKENI. The CDR3 spans 14 residues. V lost 4 bases and J lost 0, with 7 bases in between. The CDR3 DNA sequence: TGTGCCAGCTCACGGACAGACTCTGGAAACACCATATATTTT. It translates to CASSRTDSGNTIYF.

V gene TRBV27 combines with J gene TRBJ1-2; 8 bases agree with TRBD1. Trimming at V came to 6 bases and at J to 4 bases, leaving 4 bases not matched to a gene. Germline V gene data show CDR1 as MNHEY and CDR2 as SMNVEV (reference sequence). There are 13 residues in the CDR3. As DNA, the CDR3 is TGTGCCAGCAGGCTCACAGGGGGCTATGGCTACACCTTC. As protein: CASRLTGGYGYTF.

The J gene is TRBJ2-1, the V gene TRBV7-6, with a tentative D call TRBD1 (5 bases). In germline, CDR1 is SGHVS, CDR2 FNYEAQ. Trimming removed 5 bases at V and 0 bases at J, with 11 bases between. This CDR3 has 15 residues. The CDR3 nucleotides are TGTGCCAGCAGCAAGCAGGGAAGCTCCTACAATGAGCAGTTCTTC. Amino acids: CASSKQGSSYNEQFF.

The chain joins TRBV5-1 to TRBJ2-3; 8 positions agree with TRBD1. The CDR3 sequence is 14 residues long. Germline values: CDR1 SGHRS, CDR2 YFSETQ. V lost 6 bases and J lost 0; bases outside the gene matches: 3. Here the CDR3 DNA reads TGCGCCAGCACCCGGACAGGGAGCACAGATACGCAGTATTTT. Translated, it gives CASTRTGSTDTQYF. Filled out from reference TRBV5-1 and TRBJ2-3, the complete variable domain reads KAGVTQTPRYLIKTRGQQVTLSCSPISGHRSVSWYQQTPGQGLQFLFEYFSETQRNKGNFPGRFSGRQFSNSRSEMNVSTLELGDSALYLCASTRTGSTDTQYFGPGTRLTVL.

This chain uses TRBV6-5 with TRBJ2-7; D gene unclear. The CDR3 contains 12 residues. The V gene's germline CDR1 is MNHEY and CDR2 SVGAGI. Trimming shortened V by 4 bases and J by 3 bases, and 7 bases separated the two germline ends. The chain's CDR3 is CASSSINYEQYF. DNA for the CDR3: TGTGCCAGCAGTTCCATCAACTACGAGCAGTACTTC.

The V call is TRBV19, the J call TRBJ2-1, with 11 bases lining up with TRBD1. V dropped 7 bases and J dropped 4; count of bases not matched to a gene: 6. Germline CDR1 reads LNHDA; CDR2 reads SQIVND (reference sequence). This CDR3 spans 15 amino acids. This chain's CDR3 is CASIADRGPYNEQFF. CDR3 bases: TGTGCCAGTATTGCGGACAGGGGGCCTTACAATGAGCAGTTCTTC.

V usage is TRBV19 and J usage is TRBJ1-6, with a tentative D call TRBD1 (5 bases). Per the germline V gene, CDR1 is LNHDA and CDR2 is SQIVND (reference sequence). V lost 0 bases, J lost 8 bases, and 8 bases lay in between. The CDR3 consists of 14 residues. The CDR3 here is CASSIEGVDSPLHF. DNA of the CDR3: TGTGCCAGTAGTATAGAAGGGGTGGATTCACCCCTCCACTTT.

This chain joins TRBV19 and TRBJ1-5; 8 nucleotides align to TRBD1. V trimming: 0 bases; J trimming: 7 bases; junction bases outside the gene matches: 5. This CDR3 spans 15 amino acids. CDR1 LNHDA and CDR2 SQIVND come from the germline V gene (reference sequence). CDR3 DNA: TGTGCCAGTAGTATAGACCGGACAGGGCGGCAGCCCCAGCATTTT. Encoded protein: CASSIDRTGRQPQHF.

This chain links TRBV12-3 or TRBV12-4 with TRBJ2-7; TRBD2 might be the D (5 bases). The CDR3 loop spans 13 amino acids. With 0 bases removed from V and 6 bases from J, the gap between germline ends came to 9 bases. CDR3 coding DNA: TGTGCCAGCAGTTTAGCTGGGAGCTCCGAGCAGTACTTC. This translates into CASSLAGSSEQYF.